The 27 T cell receptor beta chains below all came from one sample that was sequenced in a study of T cell responses to AZD1222 COVID-19 vaccine. Repertoires were generated with immunoSEQ multiplex PCR, while TCRdb's copy carries only in-frame clones and drops some. The sample has about 73,000 clones; about 91% are singletons. The sample consisted of peripheral blood, taken 28 days after the second AZD1222 dose. Receptors were obtained from an adult who received the AZD1222 COVID-19 vaccine.

This sequence joins TRBV10-3 and TRBJ1-2; D is unclear. The V end lost 4 bases, the J end lost 2 bases, and 5 bases lay between the germline ends. The CDR3 covers 12 residues. CDR1 is ENHRY, CDR2 SYGVKD, per germline. CDR3 residues: CAISGQNYGYTF. The CDR3 DNA is TGTGCCATCAGTGGGCAGAACTATGGCTACACCTTC.

In its sample, this clone was seen a few times. CDR3 residues: CASSSTSGGRASYNEQFF. CDR3 nucleotide sequence: TGCGCCAGCAGCTCCACTAGCGGGGGTAGGGCCTCCTACAATGAGCAGTTCTTC. This chain connects TRBV5-1 to TRBJ2-1; 11 positions agree with TRBD2. CDR1 and CDR2 (germline): SGHRS, YFSETQ. Trimming removed 3 bases from V and 0 bases from J; junction bases left unmatched: 8. The CDR3 runs to 18 residues.

This chain links TRBV30 with TRBJ1-2, with D possibly being TRBD1 (5 bases). Germline-derived CDR1 and CDR2 are GTSNPN and SVGIG (reference sequence). Trimming left V 3 bases short and J 0 bases short, with 14 bases between. The CDR3 contains 15 residues. Written as DNA, the CDR3 is TGTGCCTGGAGCGCTCGACAGACAGCTAACTATGGCTACACCTTC. Protein sequence: CAWSARQTANYGYTF.

This sequence joins TRBV24-1 and TRBJ2-5; possibly TRBD2 for D (5 bases). The CDR3 covers 13 residues. Germline V gene data show CDR1 as KGHDR and CDR2 as SFDVKD. The ends were cut back, 8 bases at V and 1 base at J, with 10 bases in the middle. The CDR3 here is CATMSDSQETQYF. CDR3 in DNA: TGTGCCACCATGTCGGACTCCCAAGAGACCCAGTACTTC.

V and J are TRBV7-8 and TRBJ2-7; 8 positions match TRBD2. The length of the CDR3 is 17 residues. V lost 2 bases and J lost 3; bases outside the gene matches: 12. Germline CDR1 reads SGHVS; CDR2 reads FQNEAQ. The CDR3 bases are TGTGCCAGCAGCTTAACAGGGATATCGGGGGGGTTCTACGAGCAGTACGTC. The encoded protein is CASSLTGISGGFYEQYV.

J is TRBJ2-6 and V is TRBV5-1, with 9 nucleotides matching TRBD1. CDR3 length equals 20 residues. Germline CDR1 SGHRS, CDR2 YFSETQ. Trimming at V came to 4 bases and at J to 0 bases, leaving 14 bases not matched to a gene. The CDR3 DNA reads as TGCGCCAGCAGCAGAACGGGACAGGGATTTAGGGACTCTGGGGCCAACGTCCTGACTTTC. Protein: CASSRTGQGFRDSGANVLTF. Full variable domain (rest looked up from reference TRBV5-1 and TRBJ2-6): KAGVTQTPRYLIKTRGQQVTLSCSPISGHRSVSWYQQTPGQGLQFLFEYFSETQRNKGNFPGRFSGRQFSNSRSEMNVSTLELGDSALYLCASSRTGQGFRDSGANVLTFGAGSRLTVL.

The chain links TRBV6-2 or TRBV6-3 to TRBJ2-3, with D possibly TRBD2 on 6 matching bases. The V and J ends lost 2 bases and 3 bases respectively, with 12 bases between them. Germline assignment: CDR1 MNHEY and CDR2 SVGEGT. CDR3 length: 15 amino acids. This chain's CDR3 is CASSYGGSGTDTQYF. The CDR3 DNA sequence: TGTGCCAGCAGTTACGGAGGGTCGGGGACAGATACGCAGTATTTT.

A few counts support this clone. The chain has TRBV5-4 and TRBJ1-1; 10 bases line up with TRBD1. Germline assignment: CDR1 SGHNT and CDR2 YYREEE (reference sequence). V dropped 0 bases and J dropped 6; count of bases not matched to a gene: 8. The CDR3 length is 16 residues. The DNA of the CDR3 is TGTGCCAGCAGCTTGGAAGGGGTCGGACAGGGGGCTGAAGCTTTCTTT. Protein: CASSLEGVGQGAEAFF.

CDR3 loop: CASSLTPGGRGYNEQFF. The DNA of the CDR3 is TGTGCCAGCAGCTTAACCCCGGGAGGGCGAGGATACAATGAGCAGTTCTTC. The V call is TRBV7-2, the J call TRBJ2-1; 8 positions agree with TRBD2. Germline V CDR1 and CDR2: SGHTA, FQGNSA. The CDR3 has 17 amino acids. With 2 bases clipped from V and 4 bases from J, the junction kept 10 bases outside the gene matches.

The V and J genes are TRBV2 and TRBJ2-5; 9 bases are shared with TRBD2. The junction had 12 bases not matched to a gene; V was cut back by 10 bases and J by 3 bases. The CDR3 sequence is 15 residues long. Germline lookup yields CDR1 SNHLY and CDR2 FYNNEI. The CDR3 loop is CATLTKGLAEETQYF. The DNA for the CDR3 is TGTGCCACCCTAACCAAGGGACTAGCAGAAGAGACCCAGTACTTC. The full variable domain, with the rest looked up from reference TRBV2 and TRBJ2-5, is EPEVTQTPSHQVTQMGQEVILRCVPISNHLYFYWYRQILGQKVEFLVSFYNNEISEKSEIFDDQFSVERPDGSNFTLKIRSTKLEDSAMYFCATLTKGLAEETQYFGPGTRLLVL.

The CDR3 protein is CASSLWGTDDSPLHF. As DNA, the CDR3 is TGTGCCAGCAGCTTATGGGGGACAGACGATTCACCCCTCCACTTT. This chain joins TRBV7-3 and TRBJ1-6, with 7 positions matching TRBD1. This CDR3 has 15 amino acids. The trim removed 2 bases at V and 8 bases at J, leaving 6 bases unmatched. Germline lookup yields CDR1 SGHTA and CDR2 FQGTGA.

The chain joins TRBV28 to TRBJ1-4; a weak D match, TRBD1 (6 bases). Between the trimmed V and J ends, which lost 6 bases and 8 bases, there was a span of 13 bases. CDR3 length: 13 residues. Germline CDR1 and CDR2: MDHEN and SYDVKM. The CDR3, as DNA: TGTGCCAGCAGCCTAGACGACAGGGAAAAACTGTTTTTT. It specifies CASSLDDREKLFF.

The chain carries TRBV9 and TRBJ2-1, with TRBD1 identical over 9 bases. Germline V gene lookup returns CDR1 SGDLS and CDR2 YYNGEE. The V and J ends lost 4 bases and 7 bases, in that order; junction bases with no gene match: 12. The CDR3 is made up of 16 amino acids. Written as DNA, the CDR3 is TGTGCCAGCAGCACTTCGACAGGGGGGATTGGGAATGAGCAGTTCTTC. Translated, it gives CASSTSTGGIGNEQFF.

The CDR3 DNA is TGTGCCAGCTCACCAGTGGTAGCGGGAACGAACACCGGGGAGCTGTTTTTT. The encoded protein is CASSPVVAGTNTGELFF. The chain uses TRBV18 and TRBJ2-2; TRBD2 aligns across 8 bases. Unmatched junction bases numbered 5, after V lost 2 bases and J lost 0 bases. The CDR3 length is 17 residues. Germline-derived CDR1 and CDR2 are KGHSH and LQKENI.

The rearrangement uses TRBV5-5 and TRBJ1-5; maybe TRBD1 (5 bases). Germline V lookup: CDR1 SGHKS, CDR2 YYEKEE (reference sequence). With 4 bases removed from V and 5 bases from J, the gap between germline ends came to 16 bases. There are 15 residues in the CDR3. The CDR3 sequence: CASSPHRNDDQPQHF. As DNA, the CDR3 is TGTGCCAGCAGCCCGCACAGGAATGACGATCAGCCCCAGCATTTT. Combining the CDR3 with reference TRBV5-5 and TRBJ1-5 gives the whole variable domain DAGVTQSPTHLIKTRGQQVTLRCSPISGHKSVSWYQQVLGQGPQFIFQYYEKEERGRGNFPDRFSARQFPNYSSELNVNALLLGDSALYLCASSPHRNDDQPQHFGDGTRLSIL.

The chain recombines TRBV5-1 with TRBJ1-2; perhaps TRBD1 as D (5 bases). This CDR3 comprises 14 residues. V lost 0 bases, J lost 4 bases, and 10 bases lay in between. Germline-derived CDR1 and CDR2 are SGHRS and YFSETQ. This CDR3 reads CASSLAPDSYGYTF. Written as DNA, the CDR3 is TGCGCCAGCAGCTTGGCACCCGACAGCTATGGCTACACCTTC.

This chain joins TRBV9 and TRBJ2-7, with D possibly being TRBD1 (5 bases). The CDR3 has 13 amino acids. The germline CDR1 and CDR2 sequences are SGDLS and YYNGEE. Trimming left V 5 bases short and J 6 bases short, with 15 bases between. Here the CDR3 reads CASSVGLGAEQYV. For the CDR3, the DNA is TGTGCCAGCAGTGTGGGGTTAGGGGCCGAGCAGTACGTC.

This chain links TRBV5-6 with TRBJ1-6; possibly TRBD1 for D (5 bases). This CDR3 contains 15 residues. Germline V lookup: CDR1 SGHDT, CDR2 YYEEEE. Trimming took off 4 bases at V and 8 bases at J, with 16 bases between the two ends. CDR3 protein: CASSLLRQGHSPLHF. The CDR3 DNA reads TGTGCCAGCAGCCTGCTAAGGCAGGGTCATTCACCCCTCCACTTT.

This chain uses TRBV9 with TRBJ1-2, with TRBD1 matching 7 bases. J lost 7 bases, V lost 0 bases, and 18 bases had no gene match. There are 18 residues in the CDR3. From germline, CDR1 is SGDLS and CDR2 YYNGEE. The CDR3 DNA sequence: TGTGCCAGCAGCGTAGACCCCAACTTGCGTACGGCAGGGGGTGGCTACACCTTC. It specifies CASSVDPNLRTAGGGYTF.

The chain couples TRBV9 to TRBJ1-3; D gene unclear. The length of the CDR3 is 15 residues. V was shortened by 0 bases and J by 2 bases, with 9 bases between the two germline ends. Germline assignment: CDR1 SGDLS and CDR2 YYNGEE. The CDR3 region is CASSVGPVAGNTIYF. CDR3 nucleotides: TGTGCCAGCAGCGTAGGCCCAGTCGCTGGAAACACCATATATTTT.

V usage is TRBV19 and J usage is TRBJ2-7; TRBD2 might be the D (6 bases). The V end lost 11 bases, the J end lost 1 base, and 21 bases lay between the germline ends. Germline lookup yields CDR1 LNHDA and CDR2 SQIVND (reference sequence). There are 15 residues in the CDR3. In DNA form, the CDR3 reads TGTGCCTCCGGCTGGCGGGGACGGCCATCCTACGAGCAGTACTTC. Translating it yields CASGWRGRPSYEQYF. The full variable domain, in which reference TRBV19 and TRBJ2-7 provide the parts outside the CDR3, is DGGITQSPKYLFRKEGQNVTLSCEQNLNHDAMYWYRQDPGQGLRLIYYSQIVNDFQKGDIAEGYSVSREKKESFPLTVTSAQKNPTAFYLCASGWRGRPSYEQYFGPGTRLTVT.

The chain recombines TRBV7-8 with TRBJ2-1; 7 nucleotides agree with TRBD2. The CDR3 sequence is 16 residues long. V was clipped by 3 bases and J by 4 bases; unmatched bases: 9. Germline V CDR1 and CDR2: SGHVS, FQNEAQ. The CDR3 nucleotides read TGTGCCAGCAGCTTCTCCGGGGTAGCGGGTTACAATGAGCAGTTCTTC. As protein: CASSFSGVAGYNEQFF.

The chain combines TRBV28 with TRBJ2-6, with no clear D. Trimming pared 6 bases from V and 0 bases from J, leaving 12 bases between. This CDR3 has 16 amino acids. CDR1 is MDHEN and CDR2 is SYDVKM in the germline V gene. CDR3 in DNA: TGTGCCAGCAGCCCCCCTGTGGCCTCTGGGGCCAACGTCCTGACTTTC. Translating it yields CASSPPVASGANVLTF.

This clone came up a few times. The chain carries TRBV18 and TRBJ1-5; TRBD1 matches 10 bases. The CDR3 totals 15 residues. Trimming removed 4 bases from V and 6 bases from J; junction bases left unmatched: 6. Looked up from germline, CDR1 is KGHSH and CDR2 is LQKENI. CDR3 nucleotide sequence: TGTGCCAGCTCACTCGACAGGGGGCCGGGTCAGCCCCAGCATTTT. Amino acid sequence: CASSLDRGPGQPQHF.

Only one count was recorded for this clone. The V gene is TRBV11-2, the J gene TRBJ2-4; weak D call: TRBD2 (5 bases). Germline V gene sequence: CDR1 SGHAT, CDR2 FQNNGV. This CDR3 is built from 13 residues. Trimming removed 1 base from V and 9 bases from J, with 10 bases in between. The CDR3 region has the DNA TGTGCCAGCAGCTTAGTAAGGGCGGGCATTCAGTACTTC. It encodes CASSLVRAGIQYF.

This chain links TRBV7-2 with TRBJ2-3; D unresolved. The CDR3 is 14 residues long. Germline assignment: CDR1 SGHTA and CDR2 FQGNSA. V was trimmed by 1 base and J by 4 bases, leaving 9 bases between them. CDR3 loop: CASSLGTGPDTQYF. Here the CDR3 DNA reads TGTGCCAGCAGCTTAGGTACGGGCCCAGATACGCAGTATTTT.

The genes are TRBV2 and TRBJ1-4; TRBD1 aligns across 11 bases. The CDR3 spans 16 residues. Germline CDR1 and CDR2: SNHLY and FYNNEI. V lost 5 bases to trimming and J lost 8 bases; unmatched junction nucleotides: 10. Here the CDR3 DNA reads TGTGCCAGCAGTCCGGGACAGGGGGGAACTAGGGAAAAACTGTTTTTT. As protein: CASSPGQGGTREKLFF.